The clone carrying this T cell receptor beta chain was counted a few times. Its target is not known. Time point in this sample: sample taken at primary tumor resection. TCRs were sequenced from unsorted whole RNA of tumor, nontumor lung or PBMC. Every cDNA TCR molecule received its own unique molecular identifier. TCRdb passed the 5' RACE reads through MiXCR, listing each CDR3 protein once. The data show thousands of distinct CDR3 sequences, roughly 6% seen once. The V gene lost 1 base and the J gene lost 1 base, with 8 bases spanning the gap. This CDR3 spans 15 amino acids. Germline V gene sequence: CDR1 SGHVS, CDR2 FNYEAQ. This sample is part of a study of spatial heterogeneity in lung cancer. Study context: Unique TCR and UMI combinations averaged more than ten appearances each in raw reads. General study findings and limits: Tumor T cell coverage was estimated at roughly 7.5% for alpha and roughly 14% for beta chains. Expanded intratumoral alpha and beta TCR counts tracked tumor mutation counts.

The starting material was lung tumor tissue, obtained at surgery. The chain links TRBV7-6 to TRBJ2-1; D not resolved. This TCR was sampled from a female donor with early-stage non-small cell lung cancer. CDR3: CASSLVSLSYNEQFF. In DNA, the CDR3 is TGTGCCAGCAGCTTAGTTAGTCTGTCCTACAATGAGCAGTTCTTC. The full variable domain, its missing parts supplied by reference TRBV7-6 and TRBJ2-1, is GAGVSQSPRYKVTKRGQDVALRCDPISGHVSLYWYRQALGQGPEFLTYFNYEAQQDKSGLPNDRFSAERPEGSISTLTIQRTEQRDSAMYRCASSLVSLSYNEQFFGPGTRLTVL.